Below, one T cell receptor (beta chain) is given with its context. The antigen is not known. Unmatched junction bases numbered 5, after V lost 3 bases and J lost 0 bases. Germline-derived CDR1 and CDR2 are SGHRS and YFSETQ. This CDR3 is 18 amino acids long. The data originate from a study of cytomegalovirus exposure and HLA in healthy donors. The wider study: Within an early data release were around 87 million unique TCRs drawn from HLA-typed donors. Notes on the study in general: In a later analysis, HLA-C alleles had the fewest associated TCRs, DRB1 alleles the most.

The PCR employed 60 Vbeta primers together with 13 Jbeta primers. Profiling relied on immunoSEQ multiplex PCR, and the TCRdb table lists in-frame clones only, not all of them. The sample carries approximately 90,000 clones, roughly three quarters recorded once. The V and J genes are TRBV5-1 and TRBJ2-1; 14 nucleotides match TRBD2. Sequencing was performed on PBMCs. The receptor's source is a man aged 25 to 40 in good health and CMV-seronegative. CDR3 region: CASSSGLAGVSSYNEQFF. The CDR3 nucleotides read TGCGCCAGCAGCTCGGGACTAGCGGGGGTGAGCTCCTACAATGAGCAGTTCTTC.